These 6 T cell receptor beta chains came from one sample sequenced in a study of blood T cells in healthy people across ages. Then a second PCR, running roughly 7 to 11 cycles, was carried out with a sample-barcoded 5' primer and a J-beta primer mix. TCRdb reprocessed the 5' RACE reads with MiXCR, giving one entry per CDR3 protein. The table has 800,000 to 950,000 distinct CDR3 sequences, around 34% seen once. The sequencing input was blood. Source of these receptors: a man younger than 35 in good health.

This sequence joins TRBV4-3 and TRBJ1-1; a possible D gene is TRBD1 (5 bases). Germline-derived CDR1 and CDR2 are LGHNA and YSLEER. Trimming took off 10 bases at V and 0 bases at J, with 12 bases between the two ends. The CDR3 runs 13 residues. CDR3 nucleotide sequence: TGCGCCACCCGGCAGGGCCTGAACACTGAAGCTTTCTTT. As protein: CATRQGLNTEAFF.

Concerning this clonotype: A read error may be the cause here, since a much bigger clone is one base away. The rearrangement joins TRBV20-1 to TRBJ1-2; 7 positions match TRBD1. Germline V gene data show CDR1 as DFQATT and CDR2 as SNEGSKA (reference sequence). This CDR3 contains 15 residues. The DNA of the CDR3 is TGCAGTGCTAGGGCACCGGGACAGCGTAACTATGGCCACACCTTC. This sequence encodes CSARAPGQRNYGHTF.

CDR3: CASSLSWRGDTQYF. CDR3 nucleotides: TGTGCCAGCAGCCTCAGTTGGAGGGGAGATACGCAGTATTTT. The V and J genes are TRBV9 and TRBJ2-3, with a possible D match to TRBD2 (6 bases). Trimming removed 4 bases from V and 5 bases from J, with 14 bases in between. Germline V gene data show CDR1 as SGDLS and CDR2 as YYNGEE. CDR3 length equals 14 residues.

Details on this clonotype: The junction departs from the called germline gene at one end, perhaps through a read error. The chain uses TRBV4-1 and TRBJ2-1; D not certain. Germline CDR1 MGHRA, CDR2 YSYEKL. This CDR3 is 16 amino acids long. DNA for the CDR3: TGCGCCAGCAGCCACCGCTCGGGCGACTCCTACAATGAGCAGTCCTTC. It translates to CASSHRSGDSYNEQSF.

This chain joins TRBV6-5 and TRBJ2-1; 13 bases match TRBD2. Germline CDR1 reads MNHEY; CDR2 reads SVGAGI. V was clipped by 2 bases and J by 6 bases; unmatched bases: 4. The CDR3 runs to 16 residues. The CDR3: CASSYTSGRAGNEQFF. The CDR3 bases are TGTGCCAGCAGTTACACTAGCGGGAGGGCCGGCAATGAGCAGTTCTTC.

The table lists this clonotype with many counts. DNA for the CDR3: TGTGCCAGCAGCTATAGACAGGGAGGGAGGACAGATACGCAGTATTTT. It is translated as CASSYRQGGRTDTQYF. The V gene is TRBV12-3 or TRBV12-4, the J gene TRBJ2-3; D is possibly TRBD1 or TRBD2 (7 bases each). V was clipped by 6 bases and J by 3 bases, with 19 bases between them. The CDR3 is 16 amino acids.